This T cell receptor beta chain was obtained from a study of T cell clonotyping in hematopoietic cell transplantation. Study-wide results and limits: Recipient TCR diversity dropped after transplant; expanded clonotypes rose from day 30 to 180.

With respect to this clone: As yet, its antigen is unknown.

The assay was immunoSEQ multiplex PCR, and TCRdb's table has in-frame clones only and misses some. The repertoire holds 13,000 to 15,000 clones, with less than 70% as singletons. The CDR3 length is 18 residues. V shed 7 bases and J 5 bases; nucleotides not matched to a gene: 20. From germline, CDR1 is MNHEY and CDR2 SMNVEV (reference sequence). Input material: PBMCs. The V gene is TRBV27, the J gene TRBJ2-7; 10 nucleotides match TRBD1. This sequence was found in a human donor who either received an allogeneic hematopoietic cell transplant for a myeloid malignancy or was a related donor (not recorded which). Some clones in this sample may be carry-over from other donors' samples. In DNA form, the CDR3 reads TGTGCCAGCATCGTTTGGGGACTGATACGACAGGGGGCCCACGAGCAGTACTTC. Translating gives CASIVWGLIRQGAHEQYF.